Presented here are 2 T cell receptor beta chains from one specimen sequenced in a study of cytomegalovirus exposure and HLA in healthy donors. Use of 60 Vbeta and 13 Jbeta primers characterized the PCR. Sequencing used immunoSEQ multiplex PCR; TCRdb keeps in-frame clones, though not all of them. The repertoire holds about 140,000 clones, around 78% seen once, with 2% to 2.5% in the top ten. The sample was PBMCs. Receptors were obtained from a woman aged 18-29 years in good health and CMV-seropositive.

The V gene is TRBV30, the J gene TRBJ2-5; no firm D call. The tail of the sequence fits TRBJ2-7 better, so the J call may be wrong. The CDR3 is 15 residues long. Germline CDR1 is GTSNPN and CDR2 is SVGIG (reference sequence). In nucleotides, the CDR3 is TGTGCCTGGAGTCCGAACTTGGGGTTGGACTACGAGCAGTACTTC. This translates into CAWSPNLGLDYEQYF.

The chain carries TRBV7-9 and TRBJ2-1; maybe TRBD1 (5 bases). This CDR3 has 14 amino acids. Trimming took off 5 bases at V and 4 bases at J, with 12 bases between the two ends. Germline-derived CDR1 and CDR2 are SEHNR and FQNEAQ (reference sequence). The DNA of the CDR3 is TGTGCCAGCAGCCCCCGGACAAGTTACAATGAGCAGTTCTTC. Translation: CASSPRTSYNEQFF.